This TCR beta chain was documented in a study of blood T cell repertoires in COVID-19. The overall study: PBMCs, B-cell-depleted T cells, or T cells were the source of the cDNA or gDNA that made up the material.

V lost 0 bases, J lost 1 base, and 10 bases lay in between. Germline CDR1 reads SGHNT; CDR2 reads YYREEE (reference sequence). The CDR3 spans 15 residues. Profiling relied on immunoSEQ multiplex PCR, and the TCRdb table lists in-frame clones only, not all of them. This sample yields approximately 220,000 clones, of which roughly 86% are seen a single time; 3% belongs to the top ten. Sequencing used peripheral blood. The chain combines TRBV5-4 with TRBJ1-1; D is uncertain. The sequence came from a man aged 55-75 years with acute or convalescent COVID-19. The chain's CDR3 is CASSLDVATNTEAFF. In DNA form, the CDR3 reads TGTGCCAGCAGCTTGGATGTAGCTACGAACACTGAAGCTTTCTTT.